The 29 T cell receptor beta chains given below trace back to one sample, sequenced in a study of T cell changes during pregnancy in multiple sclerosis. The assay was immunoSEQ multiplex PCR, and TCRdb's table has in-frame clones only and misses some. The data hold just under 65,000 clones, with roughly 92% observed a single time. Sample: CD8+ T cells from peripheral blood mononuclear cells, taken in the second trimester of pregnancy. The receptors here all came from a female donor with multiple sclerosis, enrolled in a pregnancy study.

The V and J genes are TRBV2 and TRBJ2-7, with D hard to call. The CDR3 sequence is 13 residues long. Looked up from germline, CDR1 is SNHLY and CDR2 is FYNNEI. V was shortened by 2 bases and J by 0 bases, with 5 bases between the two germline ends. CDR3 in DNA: TGTGCCAGCAGTGAAAATATCTCCTACGAGCAGTACTTC. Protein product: CASSENISYEQYF.

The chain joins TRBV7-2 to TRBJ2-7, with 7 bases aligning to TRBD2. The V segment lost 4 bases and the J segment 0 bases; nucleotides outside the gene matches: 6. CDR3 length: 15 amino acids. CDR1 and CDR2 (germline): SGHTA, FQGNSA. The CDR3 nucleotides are TGTGCCAGCAGCTCTAGCGGCCCTAGCTCCTACGAGCAGTACTTC. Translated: CASSSSGPSSYEQYF.

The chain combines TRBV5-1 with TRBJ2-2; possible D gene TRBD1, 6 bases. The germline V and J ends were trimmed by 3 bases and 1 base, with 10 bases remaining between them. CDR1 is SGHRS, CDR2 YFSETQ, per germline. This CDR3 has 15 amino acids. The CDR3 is CASSSPGQNTGELFF. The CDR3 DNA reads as TGCGCCAGCAGCTCACCGGGACAGAACACCGGGGAGCTGTTTTTT.

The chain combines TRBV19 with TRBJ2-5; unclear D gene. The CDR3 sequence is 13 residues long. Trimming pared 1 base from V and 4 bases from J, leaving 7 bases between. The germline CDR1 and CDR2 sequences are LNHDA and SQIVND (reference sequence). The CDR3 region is CASSIVSGETQYF. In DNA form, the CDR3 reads TGTGCCAGTAGTATAGTTTCAGGAGAGACCCAGTACTTC.

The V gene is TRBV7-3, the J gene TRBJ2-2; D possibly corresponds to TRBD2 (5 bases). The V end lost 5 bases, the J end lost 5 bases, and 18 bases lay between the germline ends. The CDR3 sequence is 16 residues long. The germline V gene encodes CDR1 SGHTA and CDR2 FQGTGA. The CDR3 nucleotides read TGTGCCAGCAGCCTCGTCGGGTTGGCGGGTACCGGGGAGCTGTTTTTT. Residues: CASSLVGLAGTGELFF.

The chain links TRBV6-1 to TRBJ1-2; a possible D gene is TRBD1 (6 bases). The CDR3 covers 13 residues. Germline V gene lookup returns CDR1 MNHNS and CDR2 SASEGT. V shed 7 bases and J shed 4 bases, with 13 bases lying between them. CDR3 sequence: CASNLDRSYGYTF. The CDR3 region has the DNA TGTGCCAGCAACCTTGACAGGTCCTATGGCTACACCTTC.

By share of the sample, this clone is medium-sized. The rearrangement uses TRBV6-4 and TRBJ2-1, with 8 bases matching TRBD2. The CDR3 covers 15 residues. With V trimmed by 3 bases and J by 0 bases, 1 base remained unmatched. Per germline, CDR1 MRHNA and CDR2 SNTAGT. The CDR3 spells CASSDLAGSYNEQFF. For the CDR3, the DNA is TGTGCCAGCAGTGATCTAGCGGGCTCCTACAATGAGCAGTTCTTC.

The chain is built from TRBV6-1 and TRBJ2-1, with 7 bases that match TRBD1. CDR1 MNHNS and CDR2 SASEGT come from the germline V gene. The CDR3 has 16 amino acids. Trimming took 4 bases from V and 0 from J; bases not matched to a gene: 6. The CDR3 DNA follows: TGTGCCAGCAGTGGGTCTCCAGGGGGCTCCTACAATGAGCAGTTCTTC. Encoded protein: CASSGSPGGSYNEQFF.

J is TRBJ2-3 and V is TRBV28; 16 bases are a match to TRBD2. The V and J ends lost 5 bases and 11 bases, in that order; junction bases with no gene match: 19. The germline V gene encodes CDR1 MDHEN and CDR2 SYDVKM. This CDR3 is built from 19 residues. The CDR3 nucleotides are TGTGCCAGCAGTATGGGACCGGGACTAGCGGGAGGGCTTCTTCGGAGGCAGTATTTT. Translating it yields CASSMGPGLAGGLLRRQYF.

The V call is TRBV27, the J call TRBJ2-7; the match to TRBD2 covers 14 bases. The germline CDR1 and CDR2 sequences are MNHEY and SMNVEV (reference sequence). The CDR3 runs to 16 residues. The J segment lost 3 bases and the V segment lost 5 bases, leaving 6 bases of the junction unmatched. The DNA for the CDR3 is TGTGCCAGCAGTGCCGGACTAGCGGGAGGTATCTACGAGCAGTACTTC. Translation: CASSAGLAGGIYEQYF.

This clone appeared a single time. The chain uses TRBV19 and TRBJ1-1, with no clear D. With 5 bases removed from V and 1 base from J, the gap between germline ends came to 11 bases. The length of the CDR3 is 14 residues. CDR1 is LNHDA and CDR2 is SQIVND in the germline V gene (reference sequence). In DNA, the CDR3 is TGTGCCAGTAGTCTCGGACTCCGGAACACTGAAGCTTTCTTT. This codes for CASSLGLRNTEAFF.

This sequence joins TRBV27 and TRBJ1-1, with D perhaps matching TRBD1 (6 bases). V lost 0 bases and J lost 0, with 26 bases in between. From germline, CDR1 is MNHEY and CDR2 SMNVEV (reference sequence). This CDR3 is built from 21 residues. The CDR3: CASSLSQPASGGPNMNTEAFF. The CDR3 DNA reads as TGTGCCAGCAGTTTATCGCAGCCCGCGTCGGGGGGCCCTAATATGAACACTGAAGCTTTCTTT.

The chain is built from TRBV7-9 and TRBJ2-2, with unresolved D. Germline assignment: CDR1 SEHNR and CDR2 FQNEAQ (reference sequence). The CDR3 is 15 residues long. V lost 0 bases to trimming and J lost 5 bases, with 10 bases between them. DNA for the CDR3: TGTGCCAGCAGCTTAGCGGGCGCAGGTACCGGGGAGCTGTTTTTT. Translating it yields CASSLAGAGTGELFF.

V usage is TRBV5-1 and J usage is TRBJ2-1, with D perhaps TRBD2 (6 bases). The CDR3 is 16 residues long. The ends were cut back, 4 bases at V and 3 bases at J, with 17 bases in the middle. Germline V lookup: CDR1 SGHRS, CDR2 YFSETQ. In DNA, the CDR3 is TGCGCCAGCAGCGTCGCGGAGCGGGCTTTCTACAATGAGCAGTTCTTC. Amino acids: CASSVAERAFYNEQFF.

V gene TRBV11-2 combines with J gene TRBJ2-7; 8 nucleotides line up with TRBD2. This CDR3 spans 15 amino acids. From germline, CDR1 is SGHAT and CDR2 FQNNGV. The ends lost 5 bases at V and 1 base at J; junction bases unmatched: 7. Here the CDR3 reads CASSQTSAVSYEQYF. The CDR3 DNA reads TGTGCCAGCAGCCAGACTAGCGCCGTATCCTACGAGCAGTACTTC. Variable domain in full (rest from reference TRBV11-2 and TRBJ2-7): EAGVAQSPRYKIIEKRQSVAFWCNPISGHATLYWYQQILGQGPKLLIQFQNNGVVDDSQLPKDRFSAERLKGVDSTLKIQPAKLEDSAVYLCASSQTSAVSYEQYFGPGTRLTVT.

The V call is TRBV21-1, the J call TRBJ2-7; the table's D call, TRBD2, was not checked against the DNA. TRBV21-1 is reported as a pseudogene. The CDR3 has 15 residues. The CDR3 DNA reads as TGTGCCAGCAGAAAACGAAATCCTAGCTCCTACGAGCAGTACTTC. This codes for CASRKRNPSSYEQYF.

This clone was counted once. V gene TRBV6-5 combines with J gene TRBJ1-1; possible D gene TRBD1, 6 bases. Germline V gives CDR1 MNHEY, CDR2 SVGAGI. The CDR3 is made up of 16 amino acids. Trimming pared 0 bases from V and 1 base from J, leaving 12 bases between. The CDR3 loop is CASSYSTWDKNTEAFF. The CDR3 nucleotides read TGTGCCAGCAGTTACTCGACATGGGACAAGAACACTGAAGCTTTCTTT.

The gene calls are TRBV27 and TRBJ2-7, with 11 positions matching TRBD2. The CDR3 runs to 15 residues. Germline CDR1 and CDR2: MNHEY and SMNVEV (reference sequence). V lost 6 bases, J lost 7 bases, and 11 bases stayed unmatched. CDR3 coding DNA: TGTGCCAGCAGCCCAGGGACTAGCGGCCCTAGAGAGCAGTACTTC. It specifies CASSPGTSGPREQYF.

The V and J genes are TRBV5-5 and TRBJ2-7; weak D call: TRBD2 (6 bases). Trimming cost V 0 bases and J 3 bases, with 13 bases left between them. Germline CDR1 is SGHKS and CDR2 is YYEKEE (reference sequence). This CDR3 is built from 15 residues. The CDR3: CASSLDGGTDYEQYF. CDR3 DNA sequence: TGTGCCAGCAGCTTGGACGGCGGGACCGACTACGAGCAGTACTTC.

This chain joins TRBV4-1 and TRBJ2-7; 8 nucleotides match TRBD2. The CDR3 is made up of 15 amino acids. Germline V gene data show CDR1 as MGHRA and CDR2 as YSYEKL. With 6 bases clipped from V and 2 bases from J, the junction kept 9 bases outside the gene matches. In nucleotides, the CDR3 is TGCGCCAGCAGTCCGACAGCGGGGGCTACCTACGAGCAGTACTTC. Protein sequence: CASSPTAGATYEQYF.

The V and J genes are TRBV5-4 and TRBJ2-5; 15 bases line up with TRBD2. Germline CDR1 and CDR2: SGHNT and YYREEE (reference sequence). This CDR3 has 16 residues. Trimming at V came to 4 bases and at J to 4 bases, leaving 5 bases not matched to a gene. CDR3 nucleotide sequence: TGTGCCAGCAGCCAAGGACTAGCGGGAGGGCCAGAGACCCAGTACTTC. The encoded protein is CASSQGLAGGPETQYF.

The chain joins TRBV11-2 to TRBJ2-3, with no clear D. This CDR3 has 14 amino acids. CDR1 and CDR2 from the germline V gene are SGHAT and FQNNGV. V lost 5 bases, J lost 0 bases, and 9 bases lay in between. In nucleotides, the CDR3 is TGTGCCAGCAGCCCGCGGCCTAGCACAGATACGCAGTATTTT. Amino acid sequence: CASSPRPSTDTQYF.

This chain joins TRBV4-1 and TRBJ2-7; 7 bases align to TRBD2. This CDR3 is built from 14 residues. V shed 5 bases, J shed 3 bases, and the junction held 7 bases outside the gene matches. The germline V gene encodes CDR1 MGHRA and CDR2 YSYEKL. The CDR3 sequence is CASSGRRDYYEQYF. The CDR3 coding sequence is TGCGCCAGCAGCGGACGCCGGGACTACTACGAGCAGTACTTC.

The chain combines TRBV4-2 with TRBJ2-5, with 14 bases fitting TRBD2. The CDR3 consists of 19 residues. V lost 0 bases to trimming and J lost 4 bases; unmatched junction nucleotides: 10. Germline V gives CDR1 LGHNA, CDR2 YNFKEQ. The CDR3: CASSQEIGTSGSFGETQYF. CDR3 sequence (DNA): TGTGCCAGCAGCCAAGAAATCGGGACTAGCGGGAGTTTTGGAGAGACCCAGTACTTC.

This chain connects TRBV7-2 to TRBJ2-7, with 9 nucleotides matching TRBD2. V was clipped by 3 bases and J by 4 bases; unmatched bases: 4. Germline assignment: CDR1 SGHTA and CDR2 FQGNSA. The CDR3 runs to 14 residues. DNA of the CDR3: TGTGCCAGCAGCTTCTTAGCGGGAGATTACGAGCAGTACTTC. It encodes CASSFLAGDYEQYF.

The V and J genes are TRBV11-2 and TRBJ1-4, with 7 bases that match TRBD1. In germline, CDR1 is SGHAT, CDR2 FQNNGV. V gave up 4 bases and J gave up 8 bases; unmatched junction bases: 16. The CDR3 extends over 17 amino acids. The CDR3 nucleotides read TGTGCCAGCAGCTCGGCCGAGAGGGGGCCGTTGTACGAAAAACTGTTTTTT. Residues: CASSSAERGPLYEKLFF.

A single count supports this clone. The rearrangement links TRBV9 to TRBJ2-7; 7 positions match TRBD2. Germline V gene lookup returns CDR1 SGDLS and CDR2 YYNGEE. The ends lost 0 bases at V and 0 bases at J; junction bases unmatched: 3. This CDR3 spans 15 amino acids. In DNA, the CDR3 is TGTGCCAGCAGCGTAGAGGGCGGGAGCTCCTACGAGCAGTACTTC. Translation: CASSVEGGSSYEQYF.

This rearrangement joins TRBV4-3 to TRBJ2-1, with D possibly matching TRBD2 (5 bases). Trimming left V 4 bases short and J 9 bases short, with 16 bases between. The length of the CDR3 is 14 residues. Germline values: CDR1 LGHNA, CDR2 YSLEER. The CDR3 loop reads CASSRDGESPEQFF. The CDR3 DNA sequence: TGCGCCAGCAGCCGAGACGGGGAGTCGCCTGAGCAGTTCTTC.

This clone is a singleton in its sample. DNA of the CDR3: TGTGCCAGCAGCTTACTCGGCGGGGATTCCTACGAGCAGTACTTC. Its translation is CASSLLGGDSYEQYF. The chain employs TRBV7-2 and TRBJ2-7; TRBD2 is a possible D gene (6 bases). In germline, CDR1 is SGHTA, CDR2 FQGNSA. The V end was cut by 2 bases, the J end by 1 base, with 12 bases between. This CDR3 has 15 amino acids.